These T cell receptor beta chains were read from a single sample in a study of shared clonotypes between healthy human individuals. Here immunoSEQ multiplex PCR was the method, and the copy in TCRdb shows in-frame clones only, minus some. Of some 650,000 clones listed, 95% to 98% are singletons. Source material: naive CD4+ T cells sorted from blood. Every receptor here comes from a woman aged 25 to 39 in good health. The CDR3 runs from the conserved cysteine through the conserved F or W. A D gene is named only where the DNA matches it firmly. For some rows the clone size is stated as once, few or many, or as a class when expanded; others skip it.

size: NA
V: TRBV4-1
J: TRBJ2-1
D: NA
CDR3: CASSQDSGVYNEQFF
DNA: TGCGCCAGCAGCCAAGATAGCGGAGTCTACAATGAGCAGTTCTTC

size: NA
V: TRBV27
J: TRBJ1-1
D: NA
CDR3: CASSLTREGDTEAFF
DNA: TGTGCCAGCAGTCTTACCAGGGAGGGGGACACTGAAGCTTTCTTT

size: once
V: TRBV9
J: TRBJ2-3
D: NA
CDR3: CASSASTTGLDTQYF
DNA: TGTGCCAGCAGCGCGTCAACCACAGGGTTAGATACGCAGTATTTT

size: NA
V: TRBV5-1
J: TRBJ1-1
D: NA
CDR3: CASSLKGDTEAFF
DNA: TGCGCCAGCAGCCTAAAAGGGGACACTGAAGCTTTCTTT

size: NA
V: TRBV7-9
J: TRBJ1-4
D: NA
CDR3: CASSLRALEKLFF
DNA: TGTGCCAGCAGCTTAAGGGCCCTAGAAAAACTGTTTTTT

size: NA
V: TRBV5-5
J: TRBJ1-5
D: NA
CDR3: CASSLVADYQPQHF
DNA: TGTGCCAGCAGCTTGGTTGCCGACTATCAGCCCCAGCATTTT

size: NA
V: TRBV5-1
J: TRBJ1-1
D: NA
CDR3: CASSFGSNDEAFF
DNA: TGCGCCAGCAGCTTCGGCAGTAATGATGAAGCTTTCTTT

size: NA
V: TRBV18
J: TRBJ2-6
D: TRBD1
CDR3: CASSPRTGPSGANVLTF
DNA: TGTGCCAGCTCACCCAGGACAGGACCCTCTGGGGCCAACGTCCTGACTTTC

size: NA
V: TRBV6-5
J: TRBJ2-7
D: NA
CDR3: CASSYSAGSHEQYF
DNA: TGTGCCAGCAGTTACTCAGCAGGGTCCCACGAGCAGTACTTC

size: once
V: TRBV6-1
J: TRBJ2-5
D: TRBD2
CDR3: CASSEGLAGIQTQYF
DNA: TGTGCCAGCAGTGAAGGACTAGCGGGAATACAGACCCAGTACTTC

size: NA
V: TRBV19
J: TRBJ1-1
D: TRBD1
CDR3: CASSHVYRDRGTEAFF
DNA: TGTGCCAGTAGTCATGTCTACCGGGACAGGGGTACTGAAGCTTTCTTT

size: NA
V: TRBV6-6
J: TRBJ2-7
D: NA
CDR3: CASSKRQKTYEQYF
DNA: TGTGCCAGCAGTAAACGACAGAAAACCTACGAGCAGTACTTC

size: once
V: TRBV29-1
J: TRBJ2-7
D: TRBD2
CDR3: CSVGGGPYEQYF
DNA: TGCAGCGTTGGCGGGGGACCCTACGAGCAGTACTTC

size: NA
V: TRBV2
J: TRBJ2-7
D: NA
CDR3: CASSARARAGEQYF
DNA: TGTGCCAGCAGTGCCAGGGCCAGGGCGGGCGAGCAGTACTTC

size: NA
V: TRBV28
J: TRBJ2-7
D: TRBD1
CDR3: CASSSPGQSSYEQYF
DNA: TGTGCCAGCAGTTCACCGGGACAGAGCTCCTACGAGCAGTACTTC

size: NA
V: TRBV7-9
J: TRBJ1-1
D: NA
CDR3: CASSPLRQVNTEAFF
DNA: TGTGCCAGCAGCCCCCTGAGGCAGGTGAACACTGAAGCTTTCTTT

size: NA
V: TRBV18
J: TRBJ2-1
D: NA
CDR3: CASSPPSENEQFF
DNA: TGTGCCAGCTCACCACCGTCAGAGAATGAGCAGTTCTTC

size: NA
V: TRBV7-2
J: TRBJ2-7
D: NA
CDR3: CASSLERGQYYEQYF
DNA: TGTGCCAGCAGCTTAGAACGGGGGCAATATTACGAGCAGTACTTC

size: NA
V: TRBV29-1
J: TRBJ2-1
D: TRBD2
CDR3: CSGLAASSYNEQFF
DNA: TGCAGCGGCCTAGCGGCAAGCTCCTACAATGAGCAGTTCTTC

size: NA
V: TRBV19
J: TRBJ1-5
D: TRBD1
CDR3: CASSGDRSNQPQHF
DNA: TGTGCCAGTAGTGGGGACAGAAGCAATCAGCCCCAGCATTTT

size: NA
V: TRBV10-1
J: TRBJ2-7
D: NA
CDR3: CASSESKLSGVRFEQYF
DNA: TGCGCCAGCAGTGAGTCGAAATTGTCGGGGGTCCGCTTCGAGCAGTACTTC

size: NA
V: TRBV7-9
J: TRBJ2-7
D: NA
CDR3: CASSLDGTYEQYF
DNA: TGTGCCAGCAGCTTAGACGGGACCTACGAGCAGTACTTC

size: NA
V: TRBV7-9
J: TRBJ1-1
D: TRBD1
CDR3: CASSSRQGWETEAFF
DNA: TGTGCCAGCAGCTCCAGACAGGGATGGGAAACTGAAGCTTTCTTT